A selection of T cell receptor beta chains follows, all from one sample in a study of T cell responses to AZD1222 COVID-19 vaccine. Sequencing used immunoSEQ multiplex PCR; TCRdb keeps in-frame clones, though not all of them. Here the sample spans about 120,000 clones, about 93% being singletons. The material sequenced was peripheral blood, taken 28 days after the second AZD1222 dose. All receptors come from an adult who received the AZD1222 COVID-19 vaccine. CDR3s include the opening cysteine and the closing phenylalanine or tryptophan. Each record gives: CDR3 DNA, CDR3 protein, V gene, D gene, clone size, J gene. A D gene is named only where the DNA matches it firmly. For some rows the clone size is stated as once, few or many, or as a class when expanded; others skip it.

CDR3 DNA: TGTGCCAGCAGCTTAGGACAGACGAACACTGAAGCTTTCTTT
CDR3 protein: CASSLGQTNTEAFF
V gene: TRBV7-2
D gene: .
clone size: few
J gene: TRBJ1-1

CDR3 DNA: TGTGCCAGCAGCGTCACTAGCGGGAGAGAAGGGGAGCTGTTTTTT
CDR3 protein: CASSVTSGREGELFF
V gene: TRBV9
D gene: TRBD2
clone size: .
J gene: TRBJ2-2

CDR3 DNA: TGTGCCAGCAGGGAGGAACGTAGGATTGAAGCTTTCTTT
CDR3 protein: CASREERRIEAFF
V gene: TRBV6-5
D gene: .
clone size: .
J gene: TRBJ1-1

CDR3 DNA: TGTGCCAGCAGCTTATACACAGATACGCAGTATTTT
CDR3 protein: CASSLYTDTQYF
V gene: TRBV7-2
D gene: .
clone size: .
J gene: TRBJ2-3

CDR3 DNA: TGTGCCAGCAGAGCTCTTAGACAGGGTGCTTCACCCCTCCACTTT
CDR3 protein: CASRALRQGASPLHF
V gene: TRBV2
D gene: TRBD1
clone size: .
J gene: TRBJ1-6

CDR3 DNA: TGTGCCAGTAACCGAAACCCCGGGACAGACACAGATACGCAGTATTTT
CDR3 protein: CASNRNPGTDTDTQYF
V gene: TRBV19
D gene: TRBD1
clone size: .
J gene: TRBJ2-3

CDR3 DNA: TGTGCCAGCAGCTCGGACTGGGTTGGGATGGGTGAGCAGTTCTTC
CDR3 protein: CASSSDWVGMGEQFF
V gene: TRBV5-4
D gene: .
clone size: .
J gene: TRBJ2-1

CDR3 DNA: TGTGCCAGCAGTCTAGCGGGAGGGCCAAGGGAGGACGAGCAGTACTTC
CDR3 protein: CASSLAGGPREDEQYF
V gene: TRBV27
D gene: TRBD2
clone size: .
J gene: TRBJ2-7

CDR3 DNA: TGCAGCGCGGCGACAGGGGGCAATCAGCCCCAGCATTTT
CDR3 protein: CSAATGGNQPQHF
V gene: TRBV29-1
D gene: TRBD1
clone size: .
J gene: TRBJ1-5

CDR3 DNA: TGTGCCATCAGTGAGTCGGGGGCAGGGGGCTTTAACTATGGCTACACCTTC
CDR3 protein: CAISESGAGGFNYGYTF
V gene: TRBV10-3
D gene: TRBD1
clone size: .
J gene: TRBJ1-2

CDR3 DNA: TGTGCCAGCTCACCACAAGGACTAGTCTCAGAGACCCAGTACTTC
CDR3 protein: CASSPQGLVSETQYF
V gene: TRBV18
D gene: TRBD2
clone size: .
J gene: TRBJ2-5

CDR3 DNA: TGTGCCAGCAGCCTCCATGGGGGGGGACTGAGCACTGAAGCTTTCTTT
CDR3 protein: CASSLHGGGLSTEAFF
V gene: TRBV7-9
D gene: .
clone size: .
J gene: TRBJ1-1

CDR3 DNA: TGTGCCAGCAGTTGGGGCGACAGGGAGGCTGATACGCAGTATTTT
CDR3 protein: CASSWGDREADTQYF
V gene: TRBV6-2/TRBV6-3
D gene: .
clone size: few
J gene: TRBJ2-3

CDR3 DNA: TGTGCCAGTCCAAATTCGGGCGGGTACGAGCAGTACTTC
CDR3 protein: CASPNSGGYEQYF
V gene: TRBV3-1/TRBV3-2
D gene: .
clone size: .
J gene: TRBJ2-7

CDR3 DNA: TGTGCCAGCAGGTTGGGACAGGGTCGCAACAATGAGCAGTTCTTC
CDR3 protein: CASRLGQGRNNEQFF
V gene: TRBV6-5
D gene: TRBD1
clone size: .
J gene: TRBJ2-1

CDR3 DNA: TGTGCCAGCAGCTATCCGGGACTAGCGGAGGCCCTAGATCCCTACAATGAGCAGTTCTTC
CDR3 protein: CASSYPGLAEALDPYNEQFF
V gene: TRBV7-6
D gene: TRBD2
clone size: once
J gene: TRBJ2-1

CDR3 DNA: TGCGCCAGCAGCCAAGGGGTCCATCAGCCCCAGCATTTT
CDR3 protein: CASSQGVHQPQHF
V gene: TRBV4-3
D gene: .
clone size: .
J gene: TRBJ1-5

CDR3 DNA: TGTGCCAGCTCACCCGGAAATGAGCAGTTCTTC
CDR3 protein: CASSPGNEQFF
V gene: TRBV18
D gene: .
clone size: .
J gene: TRBJ2-1

CDR3 DNA: TGTGCCAGCAGTGAGAGGGGACTAGCAACTTCCTACGAGCAGTACTTC
CDR3 protein: CASSERGLATSYEQYF
V gene: TRBV27
D gene: TRBD2
clone size: .
J gene: TRBJ2-7

CDR3 DNA: TGTGCCAGCAGCTTAGGGGACACTAATCACTATGGCTACACCTTC
CDR3 protein: CASSLGDTNHYGYTF
V gene: TRBV7-2
D gene: .
clone size: once
J gene: TRBJ1-2

CDR3 DNA: TGCGCCAGCAGCCAAGCAGGCGGGACCACTGTCAGTACGCAGTATTTT
CDR3 protein: CASSQAGGTTVSTQYF
V gene: TRBV4-1
D gene: .
clone size: .
J gene: TRBJ2-3

CDR3 DNA: TGCGCCAGCAGCCTAGGCGGGAGTGGTGATACGCAGTATTTT
CDR3 protein: CASSLGGSGDTQYF
V gene: TRBV4-3
D gene: TRBD2
clone size: once
J gene: TRBJ2-3

CDR3 DNA: TGTGCCAGCAGCTTTTTGGGGGGCACTGAAGCTTTCTTT
CDR3 protein: CASSFLGGTEAFF
V gene: TRBV7-3
D gene: .
clone size: .
J gene: TRBJ1-1

CDR3 DNA: TGTGCCAGCAGCCAAGGGACTACAACCTACAATGAGCAGTTCTTC
CDR3 protein: CASSQGTTTYNEQFF
V gene: TRBV3-1/TRBV3-2
D gene: .
clone size: once
J gene: TRBJ2-1

CDR3 DNA: TGTGCCACCAGCTCCCAGGGCGGGAAAGAGACCCAGTACTTC
CDR3 protein: CATSSQGGKETQYF
V gene: TRBV15
D gene: .
clone size: .
J gene: TRBJ2-5

CDR3 DNA: TGTGCCAGCAGCCCAACAGGGATACCCTACGAGCAGTACTTC
CDR3 protein: CASSPTGIPYEQYF
V gene: TRBV4-2
D gene: .
clone size: few
J gene: TRBJ2-7

CDR3 DNA: TGTGCCAGCAGCTTTGGACAGGGAAGGTCGCACTATGGCTACACCTTC
CDR3 protein: CASSFGQGRSHYGYTF
V gene: TRBV5-4
D gene: TRBD1
clone size: .
J gene: TRBJ1-2

CDR3 DNA: TGTGCCAGCAGCGGAGAAGGGGTATGGGGACAGAGAAATGAAAAACTGTTTTTT
CDR3 protein: CASSGEGVWGQRNEKLFF
V gene: TRBV9
D gene: TRBD1
clone size: .
J gene: TRBJ1-4

CDR3 DNA: TGTGCCAGCAGCCTCTGGGGGACTGAAGCTTTCTTT
CDR3 protein: CASSLWGTEAFF
V gene: TRBV6-5
D gene: .
clone size: .
J gene: TRBJ1-1

CDR3 DNA: TGTGCCAGCAGCGGACGACAGGCCCATGGCTACACCTTC
CDR3 protein: CASSGRQAHGYTF
V gene: TRBV21-1
D gene: .
clone size: .
J gene: TRBJ1-2

CDR3 DNA: TGTGCCAGCAGCTCCGGGGGTGCGGTAAATTCACCCCTCCACTTT
CDR3 protein: CASSSGGAVNSPLHF
V gene: TRBV5-5
D gene: .
clone size: .
J gene: TRBJ1-6

CDR3 DNA: TGTGCCAGCAGCATCAGAAACGCGAACACCGGGGAGCTGTTTTTT
CDR3 protein: CASSIRNANTGELFF
V gene: TRBV7-6
D gene: .
clone size: .
J gene: TRBJ2-2

CDR3 DNA: TGTGCCAGCAGCTTACACAGGGCTTCGGAGCAGTACTTC
CDR3 protein: CASSLHRASEQYF
V gene: TRBV7-2
D gene: .
clone size: .
J gene: TRBJ2-7

CDR3 DNA: TGTGCCAGTAGTCCTCCTGGGGCAGGGTCGGTAGGCGAGCAGTACTTC
CDR3 protein: CASSPPGAGSVGEQYF
V gene: TRBV19
D gene: .
clone size: .
J gene: TRBJ2-7

CDR3 DNA: TGTGCCAGCAGTGAATGGTCCGCCGAGAATTCGCTTTTT
CDR3 protein: CASSEWSAENSLF
V gene: TRBV6-1
D gene: .
clone size: .
J gene: TRBJ1-4

CDR3 DNA: TGTGCCATCCGCTCGGATCCCCTGAGGGGTGAAGCTTTCTTT
CDR3 protein: CAIRSDPLRGEAFF
V gene: TRBV10-3
D gene: .
clone size: .
J gene: TRBJ1-1

CDR3 DNA: TGTGCCAGCAGTTACGTTTTCGGGGACCCTGGCTACGAGCAGTACTTC
CDR3 protein: CASSYVFGDPGYEQYF
V gene: TRBV6-2/TRBV6-3
D gene: .
clone size: .
J gene: TRBJ2-7

CDR3 DNA: TGTGCCAGTAGTACTCTTAGCAATCAGCCCCAGCATTTT
CDR3 protein: CASSTLSNQPQHF
V gene: TRBV19
D gene: .
clone size: .
J gene: TRBJ1-5

CDR3 DNA: TGCGCCAGCAGCCAGGGGACAGGGGTCGATGGCTACACCTTC
CDR3 protein: CASSQGTGVDGYTF
V gene: TRBV4-3
D gene: TRBD1
clone size: .
J gene: TRBJ1-2

CDR3 DNA: TGCGCCAGCAGCTTGTTTCGGCCCGAAGATGGGCAGTACTTC
CDR3 protein: CASSLFRPEDGQYF
V gene: TRBV5-1
D gene: .
clone size: .
J gene: TRBJ2-7

CDR3 DNA: TGTGCCAGCAGCCAAGGCGGGCACCTCTTTCAGTTCTTC
CDR3 protein: CASSQGGHLFQFF
V gene: TRBV3-1/TRBV3-2
D gene: .
clone size: .
J gene: TRBJ2-1

CDR3 DNA: TGTGCCAGCAGCGCCGGGACGGCTTACGGAAACACCATATATTTT
CDR3 protein: CASSAGTAYGNTIYF
V gene: TRBV5-5
D gene: .
clone size: once
J gene: TRBJ1-3

CDR3 DNA: TGCGCCAGCAGCACGGGTGGGTTTCGGTACACTGAAGCTTTCTTT
CDR3 protein: CASSTGGFRYTEAFF
V gene: TRBV5-1
D gene: .
clone size: .
J gene: TRBJ1-1

CDR3 DNA: TGCGCCAGCAGTTCACAGGGGGGTGAAAAACTGTTTTTT
CDR3 protein: CASSSQGGEKLFF
V gene: TRBV10-2
D gene: TRBD1
clone size: .
J gene: TRBJ1-4

CDR3 DNA: TGTGCCAGCAGCCCTAGCGGGGGTGAGACCCAGTACTTC
CDR3 protein: CASSPSGGETQYF
V gene: TRBV7-2
D gene: TRBD2
clone size: once
J gene: TRBJ2-5

CDR3 DNA: TGTGCCAGCACTAAAAGCGGGGTAGACACCATATATTTT
CDR3 protein: CASTKSGVDTIYF
V gene: TRBV3-1/TRBV3-2
D gene: .
clone size: .
J gene: TRBJ1-3

CDR3 DNA: TGTGCCTGGAGTAGGGGACAGGGAGGCTCACCCCTCCACTTT
CDR3 protein: CAWSRGQGGSPLHF
V gene: TRBV30
D gene: TRBD1
clone size: .
J gene: TRBJ1-6

CDR3 DNA: TGTGCCAGTAGTTCCCAGGGATTCACTGAAGCTTTCTTT
CDR3 protein: CASSSQGFTEAFF
V gene: TRBV19
D gene: .
clone size: .
J gene: TRBJ1-1